This passage covers 4 T cell receptor beta chains from one sample sequenced in a study of blood T cell repertoires in COVID-19. Sequenced by immunoSEQ multiplex PCR; TCRdb stores in-frame clones only, minus some. Of hundreds of thousands of clones listed, over 70% were seen once; the top ten hold 6% to 9.5%. The sample consisted of peripheral blood. The receptors stem from a woman over 75 with acute or convalescent COVID-19.

This rearrangement joins TRBV7-9 to TRBJ1-2, with 8 bases identical to TRBD1. The CDR3 is made up of 14 amino acids. J lost 7 bases, V lost 8 bases, and 12 bases had no gene match. Germline loops: CDR1 SEHNR, CDR2 FQNEAQ (reference sequence). CDR3 DNA: TGTGCCAGCGGCAGGGGGCAGGGGTTAATTGGCTACACCTTC. Translation gives CASGRGQGLIGYTF. Full variable domain (rest looked up from reference TRBV7-9 and TRBJ1-2): DTGVSQNPRHKITKRGQNVTFRCDPISEHNRLYWYRQTLGQGPEFLTYFQNEAQLEKSRLLSDRFSAERPKGSFSTLEIQRTEQGDSAMYLCASGRGQGLIGYTFGSGTRLTVV.

As DNA, the CDR3 is TGTGCCAGCAGTCAACCGTTGACAGGGGATAATTCACCCCTCCACTTT. Residues: CASSQPLTGDNSPLHF. V is TRBV27 and J is TRBJ1-6; 8 positions match TRBD1. The ends lost 5 bases at V and 5 bases at J; junction bases unmatched: 8. Germline CDR1 MNHEY, CDR2 SMNVEV (reference sequence). The CDR3 extends over 16 amino acids.

This clone was detected only once. CDR3 sequence: CASSLDYRGGTDTQYF. CDR3 coding DNA: TGCGCCAGCAGCTTGGACTACAGGGGTGGCACAGATACGCAGTATTTT. The rearrangement joins TRBV5-1 to TRBJ2-3, with 7 nucleotides matching TRBD1. Germline V gene data show CDR1 as SGHRS and CDR2 as YFSETQ. With 0 bases clipped from V and 1 base from J, the junction kept 5 bases outside the gene matches. This CDR3 is 16 amino acids long.

The V gene is TRBV10-3, the J gene TRBJ1-4, with 7 positions matching TRBD1. The V and J ends lost 2 bases and 5 bases, in that order; junction bases with no gene match: 2. The CDR3 runs to 14 residues. Germline V gene sequence: CDR1 ENHRY, CDR2 SYGVKD. The DNA for the CDR3 is TGTGCCATCAGTGAGGGGACAGAGAATGAAAAACTGTTTTTT. This translates into CAISEGTENEKLFF.